The entry below describes one T cell receptor (beta chain). Germline lookup yields CDR1 SGHAT and CDR2 FQNNGV. CDR3 length equals 11 residues. The V gene lost 5 bases and the J gene lost 11 bases, with 12 bases spanning the gap. This entry comes from a study of blood T cell repertoires in COVID-19. As for the study in general: Researchers got acute and convalescent COVID-19 samples from the United States, Italy and Spain.

Enrolment of Seattle patients took place during active infection, and they were followed longitudinally. Original data processing: Reference gene primer amplification in the assay estimated nucleated cell counts. Libraries were prepared by immunoSEQ multiplex PCR; TCRdb keeps only in-frame clonotypes and omits some of them. That table furnishes V, J and clone size, whereas the DNA furnished D and trimming. The sample records 100,000 to 150,000 clones, 85% to 90% being singletons. The chain links TRBV11-2 to TRBJ1-1, with D possibly being TRBD1 (6 bases). Sequenced: peripheral blood. The sequence was collected from a man aged 60 to 75 with COVID-19, enrolled during active disease. The DNA of the CDR3 is TGTGCCAGCAGCATTACGGGGGGCGCTTTCTTT. It codes for CASSITGGAFF.